Below are 5 T cell receptor beta chains sequenced from a single sample in a study of radiation and T cells in renal cell carcinoma. The sample's time point: blood 2 weeks post-SBRT. As to treatment: 15 Gy SBRT to primary tumor, nephrectomy 4 weeks later. Clones were read by immunoSEQ multiplex PCR, and TCRdb kept only the in-frame ones, dropping some. In the table there are just over 150,000 clones, 87% of which are singletons. The sample was blood, taken from a patient whose treatment included radiotherapy and nephrectomy. These receptors came from a woman aged 50 to 60 with renal cell carcinoma.

The genes are TRBV4-3 and TRBJ2-5; no reliable D call. From germline, CDR1 is LGHNA and CDR2 YSLEER. CDR3 length: 14 residues. The V end was cut by 5 bases, the J end by 2 bases, with 12 bases between. The CDR3 is CASSLASGQETQYF. The CDR3 DNA sequence: TGCGCCAGCAGCTTGGCCTCAGGTCAAGAGACCCAGTACTTC.

This clone was recorded once. The rearrangement uses TRBV7-3 and TRBJ2-7, with D unresolved. This CDR3 has 15 amino acids. Germline CDR1 reads SGHTA; CDR2 reads FQGTGA. V dropped 4 bases and J dropped 6 bases, with 19 bases sitting between them. CDR3 sequence: CASSSLPGQQVEQYF. The CDR3 nucleotides are TGTGCCAGCAGCTCGCTCCCGGGCCAGCAGGTCGAGCAGTACTTC.

This clone was seen more than once but under ten times. The chain recombines TRBV2 with TRBJ1-1; D call uncertain. The germline V gene has CDR1 SNHLY and CDR2 FYNNEI. The CDR3 is 14 residues long. V was pared by 4 bases and J by 3 bases, with 12 bases between. CDR3 in amino acids: CASSVRREDTEAFF. CDR3 nucleotides: TGTGCCAGCAGTGTTCGGAGGGAGGACACTGAAGCTTTCTTT.

The chain uses TRBV5-6 and TRBJ2-2, with TRBD1 matching over 7 bases. The CDR3 has 16 amino acids. Germline V lookup: CDR1 SGHDT, CDR2 YYEEEE. Trimming removed 4 bases from V and 3 bases from J; junction bases left unmatched: 9. The CDR3 bases are TGTGCCAGCAGCATAGACGACAGGGAATACACCGGGGAGCTGTTTTTT. Its translation: CASSIDDREYTGELFF.

V and J are TRBV7-2 and TRBJ2-7; 7 nucleotides line up with TRBD1. Trimming took 6 bases from V and 3 from J; bases not matched to a gene: 14. Germline-derived CDR1 and CDR2 are SGHTA and FQGNSA. This CDR3 has 16 residues. Here the CDR3 DNA reads TGTGCCAGCAGTCTAACAGGGGTGGTAAATGTCTACGAGCAGTACTTC. Translation gives CASSLTGVVNVYEQYF.